The 6 T cell receptor beta chains below all came from one sample that was sequenced in a study of shared clonotypes between healthy human individuals (dated by TCRdb to the early 2020s). Libraries were made using the immunoSEQ multiplex PCR assay. The clones in this table, taken by TCRdb from immuneACCESS, are in-frame only. Not every clone is retained; where verified, under half of the shortfall comes from an unresolved V gene, and the cause of the rest is unknown. The sample table contains roughly 2,000,000 clones; only one count was recorded for 93% of them. The leading ten clones occupy about 1.7% of the sample. For the CD8 naive samples, CD45RO-negative cells were positively selected for CCR7, yielding a CD45RA+CCR7+ population from which TemRA cells were excluded. What was sequenced was naive CD8+ T cells from PBMCs. What the cell subset or site label conveys for this sample: CD45RA+CCR7+. The origin of the receptors is a man aged 18 to 35 in good health. Some clones in this sample may be carry-over from other donors' samples.

CDR3: CASRGRLDGSYEQYF. The CDR3 DNA follows: TGTGCCAGCAGGGGGCGCCTTGACGGTTCCTACGAGCAGTACTTC. The chain combines TRBV2 with TRBJ2-7, with D tentatively TRBD1 (5 bases). The length of the CDR3 is 15 residues. Per the germline V gene, CDR1 is SNHLY and CDR2 is FYNNEI. The ends were cut back, 6 bases at V and 1 base at J, with 16 bases in the middle.

The rearrangement uses TRBV6-6 and TRBJ1-5; the D gene is possibly TRBD1 (6 bases). CDR3 length: 14 amino acids. The V and J ends lost 6 bases and 4 bases respectively, with 13 bases between them. Germline V lookup: CDR1 MNHNY, CDR2 SVGAGI (reference sequence). The CDR3 spells CASSPTGPNQPQHF. CDR3 nucleotide sequence: TGTGCCAGCAGCCCGACAGGACCGAATCAGCCCCAGCATTTT.

In this sample, this clone turned up once. V gene TRBV29-1 combines with J gene TRBJ1-2; D ambiguous. The CDR3 is 11 residues long. Germline CDR1 is SQVTM and CDR2 is ANQGSEA. V lost 7 bases to trimming and J lost 8 bases, with 14 bases between them. CDR3 nucleotide sequence: TGCAGCGCCGATACTCTTCTAGGCTACACCTTC. It codes for CSADTLLGYTF.

Here the CDR3 reads CASSPGRNSNQPQHF. Here the CDR3 DNA reads TGTGCCAGCAGCCCCGGGCGCAATAGCAATCAGCCCCAGCATTTT. V and J are TRBV5-5 and TRBJ1-5; D not certain. The CDR3 extends over 15 amino acids. V was pared by 4 bases and J by 0 bases, with 11 bases between. Germline assignment: CDR1 SGHKS and CDR2 YYEKEE (reference sequence).

This chain connects TRBV19 to TRBJ1-5, with 7 positions matching TRBD1. The CDR3 extends over 21 amino acids. Trimming took 4 bases from V and 1 from J; bases not matched to a gene: 22. CDR1 LNHDA and CDR2 SQIVND come from the germline V gene (reference sequence). CDR3 DNA: TGTGCCAGTAGTACTTCCCCCCAGGGGGTGACTCCTTGGGAGAGCAATCAGCCCCAGCATTTT. It is translated as CASSTSPQGVTPWESNQPQHF.

The chain links TRBV18 to TRBJ1-2, with 10 bases that match TRBD1. Trimming cost V 5 bases and J 8 bases; bases outside gene matches: 11. Germline CDR1 and CDR2: KGHSH and LQKENI. The CDR3 extends over 15 amino acids. CDR3: CASSSDRGHSEGYTF. The DNA of the CDR3 is TGTGCCAGCTCATCCGACAGGGGGCATAGTGAAGGCTACACCTTC.